This T cell receptor (beta chain) stems from a study of T cells after yellow fever vaccination. Overall study: With SMART-Seq v4 Ultra Low Input, the fractions containing low cell numbers were prepared. Study-wide results and caveats: Abundant bulk-population clonotypes could contaminate the FACS-sorted repertoires.

The V segment lost 1 base and the J segment 6 bases; nucleotides outside the gene matches: 4. This CDR3 comprises 15 residues. CDR1 and CDR2 (germline): LNHDA, SQIVND (reference sequence). The table lists this clonotype with a few counts. What it recognizes is unknown. TCR cDNA was made by 5'RACE template switching, adding a universal primer site and UMIs. TCRdb reanalysed the 5' RACE reads using MiXCR and keeps one entry per CDR3 protein. This table has around 360,000 distinct CDR3 sequences, around 10% appearing once. Sequencing was performed on PBMCs, taken on the day of the first yellow fever vaccination. The receptor's source is a man aged 18 to 29 who received the YFV17D yellow fever vaccine. This rearrangement joins TRBV19 to TRBJ2-1; TRBD1 agrees at 9 bases. The CDR3 region has the DNA TGTGCCAGTAGTATAGGAGGGACAGGGATCAATGAGCAGTTCTTC. Its translation: CASSIGGTGINEQFF.